Below, 16 T cell receptor beta chains from the same sample are listed, as sequenced in a study of blood T cell repertoires in COVID-19. The table came from immunoSEQ multiplex PCR; TCRdb's copy has only in-frame clones and leaves some out. This sample has over 250,000 clones, with around four fifths found just once. Sequencing was performed on peripheral blood. All receptors derive from a woman in her 50s who had recovered from COVID-19.

The chain combines TRBV7-2 with TRBJ2-1, with 8 bases that match TRBD2. The V gene's germline CDR1 is SGHTA and CDR2 FQGNSA. V was pared by 5 bases and J by 6 bases, with 9 bases of the junction left unmatched. The CDR3 totals 15 residues. The CDR3, as DNA: TGTGCCAGCAGCCCCTCTACCGGGAGGGTCAATGAGCAGTTCTTC. Its translation is CASSPSTGRVNEQFF.

The chain employs TRBV2 and TRBJ1-2; the match to TRBD1 covers 7 bases. Unmatched junction bases numbered 15, after V lost 3 bases and J lost 5 bases. Per germline, CDR1 SNHLY and CDR2 FYNNEI. The CDR3 is 17 residues long. The DNA of the CDR3 is TGTGCCAGCAGTGACGGACAGGTTCTATTAGCCTCATATGGCTACACCTTC. It codes for CASSDGQVLLASYGYTF.

As concerns this clone: The junction does not match germline at one end; this may be a read error. CDR3 residues: CHLSYEQYF. CDR3 in DNA: TGCCACTTATCCTACGAGCAGTACTTC. This chain connects TRBV10-3 to TRBJ2-7; D gene unclear. Germline V CDR1 and CDR2: ENHRY, SYGVKD. The CDR3 covers 9 residues.

The V gene is TRBV19, the J gene TRBJ2-1, with 13 bases that match TRBD2. V shed 1 base, J shed 3 bases, and the junction held 18 bases outside the gene matches. Germline V CDR1 and CDR2: LNHDA, SQIVND (reference sequence). The CDR3 consists of 22 residues. The CDR3 DNA follows: TGTGCCAGTAGTATAGGTAGGGCCCTCGAGAGGACTAGCGGGAGAAACTACAATGAGCAGTTCTTC. Translation gives CASSIGRALERTSGRNYNEQFF.

The chain links TRBV19 to TRBJ1-1; 8 positions agree with TRBD1. V shed 10 bases and J 0 bases; nucleotides not matched to a gene: 13. Germline CDR1 LNHDA, CDR2 SQIVND (reference sequence). The CDR3 covers 16 residues. The CDR3 is CATLGRAGGMNTEAFF. CDR3 coding DNA: TGTGCCACCCTAGGGAGGGCAGGGGGCATGAACACTGAAGCTTTCTTT.

The CDR3 is CASRDRDTSYEQYF. In DNA, the CDR3 is TGTGCCAGCAGAGACCGGGACACCTCCTACGAGCAGTACTTC. This sequence joins TRBV2 and TRBJ2-7, with a possible D match to TRBD1 (6 bases). The CDR3 contains 14 residues. Trimming pared 6 bases from V and 0 bases from J, leaving 12 bases between. In germline, CDR1 is SNHLY, CDR2 FYNNEI.

The chain combines TRBV10-3 with TRBJ2-1; 9 bases match TRBD1. The CDR3 loop spans 15 amino acids. V lost 4 bases and J lost 5; bases outside the gene matches: 6. Germline V CDR1 and CDR2: ENHRY, SYGVKD. The CDR3 DNA follows: TGTGCCATCAGTGGGCCGGGACAGGGCCACAATGAGCAGTTCTTC. As protein: CAISGPGQGHNEQFF.

The chain recombines TRBV28 with TRBJ2-7; 9 bases match TRBD1. CDR1 is MDHEN, CDR2 SYDVKM, per germline. The CDR3 sequence is 15 residues long. With V trimmed by 4 bases and J by 3 bases, 7 bases remained unmatched. The CDR3 reads CASSSTGGIGYEQYF. The CDR3 DNA reads as TGTGCCAGCAGTTCAACAGGGGGCATTGGCTACGAGCAGTACTTC.

The chain carries TRBV5-4 and TRBJ1-4, with 7 bases lining up with TRBD1. With 5 bases clipped from V and 3 bases from J, the junction kept 7 bases outside the gene matches. The germline V gene encodes CDR1 SGHNT and CDR2 YYREEE (reference sequence). The CDR3 loop spans 15 amino acids. The CDR3 is CASRATGAANEKLFF. For the CDR3, the DNA is TGTGCCAGCAGAGCAACAGGGGCGGCTAATGAAAAACTGTTTTTT.

This sequence joins TRBV21-1 and TRBJ1-6. TRBV21-1 is a listed pseudogene. The CDR3 totals 16 residues. In DNA, the CDR3 is TGTGCCAGCACCGTGGGTCCGGGGTTGATTAATTCACCCCTCCACTTT. Protein sequence: CASTVGPGLINSPLHF.

As for this clone: One end of the junction is discordant with germline, which a read error may explain. V and J are TRBV28 and TRBJ1-3; D is unresolved. The CDR3 length is 11 residues. Germline CDR1 reads MDHEN; CDR2 reads SYDVKM. The CDR3 sequence is CSSNSGNTIYF. CDR3 DNA: TGTTCCAGTAACTCTGGAAACACCATATATTTT.

This chain links TRBV7-9 with TRBJ2-7, with D possibly being TRBD1 (6 bases). CDR3 size: 15 residues. Germline assignment: CDR1 SEHNR and CDR2 FQNEAQ (reference sequence). V gave up 6 bases and J gave up 3 bases, with 18 bases separating them. CDR3 DNA sequence: TGTGCCAGCAGTTCAGCCGGGACATTAAACTACGAGCAGTACTTC. This gives the protein CASSSAGTLNYEQYF.

The chain joins TRBV15 to TRBJ1-2; 8 bases are a match to TRBD1. This CDR3 is 19 amino acids long. V dropped 0 bases and J dropped 5; count of bases not matched to a gene: 17. Per germline, CDR1 LNHNV and CDR2 YYDKDF (reference sequence). Here the CDR3 DNA reads TGTGCCACCAGCAGAGATATTGGTGGACAGGGTCTCCGTGCGTATGGCTACACCTTC. This gives the protein CATSRDIGGQGLRAYGYTF.

The J gene is TRBJ1-5, the V gene TRBV27; 8 positions match TRBD1. The germline V gene has CDR1 MNHEY and CDR2 SMNVEV (reference sequence). The length of the CDR3 is 13 residues. Trimming took 7 bases from V and 7 from J; bases not matched to a gene: 6. The CDR3 coding sequence is TGTGCCAGCACCCCAGGGGGCGGACAGCCCCAGCATTTT. It specifies CASTPGGGQPQHF.

The chain links TRBV29-1 to TRBJ1-1, with no clear D. Germline CDR1 reads SQVTM; CDR2 reads ANQGSEA. This CDR3 region has 14 residues. Trimming took off 0 bases at V and 7 bases at J, with 15 bases between the two ends. The CDR3 nucleotides are TGCAGCGTTGAAGATCAGTGGGCAGGAATTGAAGCTTTCTTT. Its protein is CSVEDQWAGIEAFF.

This clone has only one observation. The rearrangement links TRBV4-2 to TRBJ2-3; D possibly corresponds to TRBD2 (6 bases). Germline CDR1 LGHNA, CDR2 YNFKEQ. CDR3 length: 14 amino acids. With 4 bases removed from V and 2 bases from J, the gap between germline ends came to 10 bases. In DNA, the CDR3 is TGTGCCAGCAGCCTCGGAGGGGCCACAGATACGCAGTATTTT. The encoded protein is CASSLGGATDTQYF.